This is a list of T cell receptor beta chains from one sample in a study of shared clonotypes between healthy human individuals. Repertoires were generated with immunoSEQ multiplex PCR, while TCRdb's copy carries only in-frame clones and drops some. The data contain about 2,200,000 clones, roughly 91% of them singletons. Sequences were obtained from naive CD8+ T cells from PBMCs. The source is a man between 18 and 35 years old in good health. Some clones in this sample may be carry-over from other donors' samples. Both conserved end residues are part of each CDR3. Each record gives: clone size, D gene, CDR3 length, J gene, V gene, CDR3 protein, CDR3 DNA. The D gene is left open where the match is weak. Rows may omit the clone size; those that give it use once, few, many or a size class.

-,TRBD2,14,TRBJ2-1,TRBV19,CASSIGGRAYEQFF,TGTGCCAGTAGTATCGGCGGGAGGGCCTATGAGCAGTTCTTC
-,TRBD2,17,TRBJ2-1,TRBV13,CASSSWGLAGEGNEQFF,TGTGCCAGCAGCTCGTGGGGACTAGCGGGAGAGGGGAATGAGCAGTTCTTC
-,-,14,TRBJ2-1,TRBV6-1,CASSERGSYNEQFF,TGTGCCAGCAGTGAAAGGGGCTCCTACAATGAGCAGTTCTTC
-,-,13,TRBJ2-1,TRBV13,CASSLQGYNEQFF,TGTGCCAGCAGCTTACAGGGGTACAATGAGCAGTTCTTC
once,-,13,TRBJ1-1,TRBV7-3,CASSWEAEIEAFF,TGTGCCAGCAGCTGGGAAGCGGAAATAGAAGCTTTCTTT
-,-,17,TRBJ1-4,TRBV9,CASSVGAGGATNEKLFF,TGTGCCAGCAGCGTGGGGGCGGGCGGAGCAACTAATGAAAAACTGTTTTTT
-,-,13,TRBJ2-1,TRBV30,CAWTIGSYNEQFF,TGTGCCTGGACTATAGGCTCCTACAATGAGCAGTTCTTC
-,-,16,TRBJ1-2,TRBV6-4,CASSDSWREVNGGYTF,TGTGCCAGCAGTGACTCGTGGCGGGAGGTGAACGGGGGCTACACCTTC
-,TRBD2,13,TRBJ2-1,TRBV6-1,CATRLAGDNEQFF,TGTGCCACCCGACTAGCGGGGGACAATGAGCAGTTCTTC
-,-,15,TRBJ2-1,TRBV9,CASSVVGRGGNEQFF,TGTGCCAGCAGCGTAGTAGGGCGGGGAGGCAATGAGCAGTTCTTC
-,-,14,TRBJ2-7,TRBV5-1,CASSWAQGAGEQYF,TGCGCCAGCAGCTGGGCACAGGGCGCAGGAGAGCAGTACTTC
-,-,15,TRBJ1-2,TRBV19,CASSLDASKYYGYTF,TGTGCCAGTAGTCTGGATGCTTCCAAATACTATGGCTACACCTTC
-,TRBD1,15,TRBJ2-2,TRBV9,CASGLGQGVTGELFF,TGTGCCAGCGGCTTGGGACAGGGGGTTACCGGGGAGCTGTTTTTT
-,-,16,TRBJ2-7,TRBV14,CASSQYTEGVGSEQYF,TGTGCCAGCAGCCAATATACTGAGGGGGTTGGGAGCGAGCAGTACTTC
-,TRBD1,14,TRBJ1-5,TRBV27,CASSSRTGGQPQHF,TGTGCCAGCAGTTCGAGGACAGGGGGTCAGCCCCAGCATTTT
-,-,16,TRBJ1-3,TRBV6-6,CASSYSTEGPGNTIYF,TGTGCCAGCAGTTACTCGACGGAGGGGCCTGGAAACACCATATATTTT
few,TRBD1,13,TRBJ1-1,TRBV16,CASSQDREGEAFF,TGTGCCAGCAGCCAGGACAGGGAGGGTGAAGCTTTCTTT
-,-,17,TRBJ2-2,TRBV4-3,CASSRRPRESDSGELFF,TGCGCCAGCAGCCGCCGCCCCCGGGAGTCCGACAGTGGGGAGCTGTTTTTT
-,-,13,TRBJ1-1,TRBV5-4,CASSHTGGTEAFF,TGTGCCAGCAGCCACACCGGGGGAACTGAAGCTTTCTTT
-,-,16,TRBJ2-5,TRBV9,CASSVAAGGLQETQYF,TGTGCCAGCAGCGTAGCGGCAGGGGGGTTACAAGAGACCCAGTACTTC
-,TRBD1,15,TRBJ1-5,TRBV27,CASSDRGPGNQPQHF,TGTGCCAGCAGTGACAGGGGACCGGGCAATCAGCCCCAGCATTTT
-,TRBD2,15,TRBJ2-3,TRBV28,CASSRVAGGPDTQYF,TGTGCCAGCAGTCGAGTAGCGGGAGGGCCAGATACGCAGTATTTT
-,-,15,TRBJ2-3,TRBV19,CASSIPGKSTDTQYF,TGTGCCAGTAGTATACCCGGAAAAAGCACAGATACGCAGTATTTT
-,TRBD1,14,TRBJ2-7,TRBV28,CASSLQGASYEQYF,TGTGCCAGCAGTTTACAGGGGGCTTCCTACGAGCAGTACTTC
-,TRBD1,14,TRBJ1-4,TRBV7-9,CASSSQGANEKLFF,TGTGCCAGCAGCTCCCAGGGGGCTAATGAAAAACTGTTTTTT
few,-,14,TRBJ2-7,TRBV5-8,CASSLGQTLYEQYF,TGTGCCAGCAGCTTGGGACAGACACTCTACGAGCAGTACTTC
-,TRBD1,17,TRBJ2-7,TRBV28,CASSSRPDRAYSYEQYF,TGTGCCAGCAGTTCCCGACCCGACAGGGCCTATTCCTACGAGCAGTACTTC
-,TRBD2,14,TRBJ2-7,TRBV4-3,CASSQGTSAYEQYF,TGCGCCAGCAGCCAAGGGACTAGCGCTTACGAGCAGTACTTC
-,-,15,TRBJ2-2,TRBV5-1,CASSLGGGYTGELFF,TGCGCCAGCAGCTTGGGGGGTGGCTACACCGGGGAGCTGTTTTTT
-,-,11,TRBJ1-2,TRBV9,CASSKGNGYTF,TGTGCCAGCAGTAAGGGCAATGGCTACACCTTC
-,TRBD1,15,TRBJ1-3,TRBV7-9,CASSSGTVSGNTIYF,TGTGCCAGCAGCTCCGGGACAGTCTCTGGAAACACCATATATTTT
-,-,16,TRBJ2-1,TRBV5-4,CASTGASENSYNEQFF,TGTGCCAGCACCGGGGCTAGCGAGAACTCCTACAATGAGCAGTTCTTC
-,-,14,TRBJ1-2,TRBV27,CASSTTGTFYGYTF,TGTGCCAGCAGTACCACAGGGACATTCTATGGCTACACCTTC
-,TRBD2,13,TRBJ2-1,TRBV5-4,CASSLGTSDEQFF,TGTGCCAGCAGCTTGGGGACTAGCGATGAGCAGTTCTTC
-,TRBD1,19,TRBJ2-2,TRBV4-3,CASSQEVRGQYANTGELFF,TGCGCCAGCAGCCAAGAAGTCAGGGGGCAATACGCGAACACCGGGGAGCTGTTTTTT
once,-,13,TRBJ2-7,TRBV27,CASSPWTGYEQYF,TGTGCCAGCAGTCCATGGACTGGCTACGAGCAGTACTTC
few,-,11,TRBJ1-1,TRBV28,CASSLGIEAFF,TGTGCCAGCAGTTTAGGGATTGAAGCTTTCTTT
few,-,11,TRBJ1-2,TRBV27,CASADNYGYTF,TGTGCCAGCGCGGACAATTATGGCTACACCTTC
-,-,17,TRBJ1-5,TRBV29-1,CSVKSGTLGYSNQPQHF,TGCAGCGTTAAATCGGGAACTCTCGGGTATAGCAATCAGCCCCAGCATTTT
-,-,15,TRBJ2-1,TRBV10-1,CASSKTRSSYNEQFF,TGCGCCAGCAGCAAGACCCGGAGCTCCTACAATGAGCAGTTCTTC
-,-,13,TRBJ1-2,TRBV15,CATREVGSYGYTF,TGTGCCACCAGGGAGGTCGGCAGCTATGGCTACACCTTC
-,TRBD1,16,TRBJ2-7,TRBV4-1,CASSHRPGQGAYEQYF,TGCGCCAGCAGCCACCGACCGGGACAGGGGGCCTACGAGCAGTACTTC
-,-,12,TRBJ1-1,TRBV10-2,CASSGPGTEAFF,TGCGCCAGCAGCGGGCCCGGCACTGAAGCTTTCTTT
-,-,13,TRBJ2-7,TRBV7-2,CASSHFETYEQYF,TGTGCCAGCAGCCACTTCGAAACCTACGAGCAGTACTTC
-,TRBD2,15,TRBJ2-1,TRBV29-1,CSVPWVSGGAGEQFF,TGCAGCGTGCCCTGGGTGAGCGGGGGGGCCGGTGAGCAGTTCTTC
-,-,12,TRBJ2-1,TRBV28,CASSSRANEQFF,TGTGCCAGCAGTTCCAGGGCCAATGAGCAGTTCTTC
-,TRBD1,17,TRBJ2-7,TRBV10-3,CAIKGTGGQKSPSEQYF,TGTGCCATCAAGGGGACAGGGGGCCAAAAGTCCCCGTCCGAGCAGTACTTC
-,TRBD2,16,TRBJ2-3,TRBV27,CASSLLRTSGSDTQYF,TGTGCCAGCAGTTTACTCCGGACTAGCGGCTCAGATACGCAGTATTTT
-,-,14,TRBJ1-5,TRBV27,CASSLSTGNQPQHF,TGTGCCAGCAGTTTATCGACCGGGAATCAGCCCCAGCATTTT
-,-,15,TRBJ2-5,TRBV7-9,CASSLGFGVQETQYF,TGTGCCAGCAGCTTAGGGTTTGGAGTGCAAGAGACCCAGTACTTC
-,TRBD1,15,TRBJ2-5,TRBV7-9,CASSLEDRDQETQYF,TGTGCCAGCAGCTTAGAGGACAGGGATCAAGAGACCCAGTACTTC